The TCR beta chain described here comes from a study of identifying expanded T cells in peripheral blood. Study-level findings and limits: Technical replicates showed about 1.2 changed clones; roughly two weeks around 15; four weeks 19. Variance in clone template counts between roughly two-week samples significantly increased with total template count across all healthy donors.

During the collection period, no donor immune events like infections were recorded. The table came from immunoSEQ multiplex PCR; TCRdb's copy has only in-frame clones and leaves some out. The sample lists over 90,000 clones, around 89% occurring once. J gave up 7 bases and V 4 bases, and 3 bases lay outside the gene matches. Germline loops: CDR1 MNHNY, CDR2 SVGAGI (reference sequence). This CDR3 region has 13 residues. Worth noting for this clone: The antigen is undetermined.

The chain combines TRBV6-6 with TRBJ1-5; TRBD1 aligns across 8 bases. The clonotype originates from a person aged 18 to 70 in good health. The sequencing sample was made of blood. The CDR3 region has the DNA TGTGCCAGCAGTTTCGACAGGGGACAGCCCCAGCATTTT. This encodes CASSFDRGQPQHF.